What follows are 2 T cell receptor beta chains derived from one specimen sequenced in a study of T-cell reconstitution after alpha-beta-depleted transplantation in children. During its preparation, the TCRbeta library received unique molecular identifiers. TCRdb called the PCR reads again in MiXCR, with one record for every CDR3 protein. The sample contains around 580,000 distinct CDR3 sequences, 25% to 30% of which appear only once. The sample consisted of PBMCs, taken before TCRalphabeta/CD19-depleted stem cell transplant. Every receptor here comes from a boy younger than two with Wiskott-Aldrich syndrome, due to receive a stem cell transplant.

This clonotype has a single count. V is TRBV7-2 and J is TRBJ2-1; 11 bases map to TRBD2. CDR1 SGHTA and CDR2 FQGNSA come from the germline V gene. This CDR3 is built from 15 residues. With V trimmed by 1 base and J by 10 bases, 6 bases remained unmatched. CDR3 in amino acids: CASSLGSLAGGEQFF. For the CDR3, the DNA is TGTGCCAGCAGCTTAGGGTCGCTAGCGGGAGGCGAGCAGTTCTTC.

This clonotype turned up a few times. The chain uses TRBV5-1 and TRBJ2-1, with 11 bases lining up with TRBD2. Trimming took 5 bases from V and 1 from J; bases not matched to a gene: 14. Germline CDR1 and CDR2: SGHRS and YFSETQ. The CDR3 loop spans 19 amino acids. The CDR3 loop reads CASRGVAGGPSVSYNEQFF. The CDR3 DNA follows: TGCGCCAGCAGGGGAGTAGCGGGAGGGCCCTCGGTATCCTACAATGAGCAGTTCTTC.